This TCR beta chain was documented in a study of T-cell reconstitution after alpha-beta-depleted transplantation in children. Study outcomes and limitations: Surviving recipient T cells and intrathymic progenitors accounted for some patients' high TCRbeta diversity at day 60. The authors attributed T-cell counts and diversity one year after transplant mostly to newly produced T cells. Roughly two months post-transplant, alpha-beta T cells reportedly originated from several hundred graft clones that had expanded.

Per germline, CDR1 SGHDT and CDR2 YYEEEE. V was cut by 0 bases and J by 3 bases, with 13 bases left in between. CDR3 size: 16 residues. This clonotype appeared many times. What it binds is unknown. Preparation of the TCRbeta library involved a method that used unique molecular identifiers. TCRdb passed the PCR reads through MiXCR, listing each CDR3 protein once. This table has roughly 300,000 distinct CDR3 sequences, roughly 11% appearing once. The TCR sequence derives from a male patient between 2 and 15 years old who had a stem cell transplant for chronic granulomatous disease, so the T cells may come from the graft donor. The chain carries TRBV5-6 and TRBJ1-5; maybe TRBD1 (5 bases). The sample was peripheral blood, taken 180 days after TCRalphabeta/CD19-depleted stem cell transplant. The CDR3 loop is CASSLVGGSDNQPQHF. In DNA, the CDR3 is TGTGCCAGCAGCTTGGTGGGGGGATCTGACAATCAGCCCCAGCATTTT.